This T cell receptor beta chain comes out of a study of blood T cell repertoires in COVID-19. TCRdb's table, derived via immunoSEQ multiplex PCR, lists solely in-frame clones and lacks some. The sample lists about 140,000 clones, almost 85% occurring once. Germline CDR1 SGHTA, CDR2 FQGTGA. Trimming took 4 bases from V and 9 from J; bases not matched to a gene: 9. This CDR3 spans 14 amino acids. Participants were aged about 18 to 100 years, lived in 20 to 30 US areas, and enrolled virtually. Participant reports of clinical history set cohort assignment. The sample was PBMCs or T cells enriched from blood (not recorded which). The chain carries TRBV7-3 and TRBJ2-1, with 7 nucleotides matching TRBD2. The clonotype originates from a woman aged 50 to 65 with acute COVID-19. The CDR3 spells CASSSAGGISEQFF. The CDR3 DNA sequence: TGTGCCAGCAGCTCCGCCGGGGGGATAAGTGAGCAGTTCTTC. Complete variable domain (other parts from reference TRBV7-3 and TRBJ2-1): GAGVSQTPSNKVTEKGKYVELRCDPISGHTALYWYRQSLGQGPEFLIYFQGTGAADDSGLPNDRFFAVRPEGSVSTLKIQRTERGDSAVYLCASSSAGGISEQFFGPGTRLTVL.